This TCR beta chain was captured by sequencing in a study of early T cells in non-severe SARS-CoV-2 infection. Study-level information: The chains were unpaired, and the sequenced material was bulk RNA from unsorted whole blood.

The library protocol tagged individual cDNA molecules with unique molecular identifiers. In TCRdb, the 5' RACE reads were re-called with MiXCR into one record per CDR3 protein. Seen here are more than 60,000 distinct CDR3 sequences, about 9.4% observed once, and the top ten hold just under 6%. This clonotype has at least ten counts. Germline assignment: CDR1 SGHRS and CDR2 YFSETQ. The CDR3 consists of 14 residues. Unmatched junction bases numbered 5, after V lost 5 bases and J lost 4 bases. Sequencing was done on a sample of whole blood. The chain carries TRBV5-1 and TRBJ1-4, with TRBD1 identical over 7 bases. This sequence originates from an adult who was a healthcare worker with PCR-confirmed SARS-CoV-2 infection or an uninfected control (not recorded which). CDR3 coding DNA: TGCGCCAGCAGATTGACAGGGAATAATGAAAAACTGTTTTTT. It specifies CASRLTGNNEKLFF.